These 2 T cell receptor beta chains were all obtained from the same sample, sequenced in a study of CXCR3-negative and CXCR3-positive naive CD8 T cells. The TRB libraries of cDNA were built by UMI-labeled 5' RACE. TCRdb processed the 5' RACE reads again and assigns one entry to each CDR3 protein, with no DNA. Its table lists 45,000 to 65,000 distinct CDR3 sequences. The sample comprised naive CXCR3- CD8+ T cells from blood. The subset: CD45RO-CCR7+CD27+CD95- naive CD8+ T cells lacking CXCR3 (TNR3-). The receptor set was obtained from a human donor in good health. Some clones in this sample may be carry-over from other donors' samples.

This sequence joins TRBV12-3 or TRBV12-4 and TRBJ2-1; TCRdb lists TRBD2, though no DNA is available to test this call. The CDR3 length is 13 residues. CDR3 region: CATWDYSYNEQFF.

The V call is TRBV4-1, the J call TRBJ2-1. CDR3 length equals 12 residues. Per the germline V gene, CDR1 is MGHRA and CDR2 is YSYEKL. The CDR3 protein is CASSQGRDEQFF.